This T cell receptor (beta chain) derives from a study of blood T cell repertoires in COVID-19. The data were produced by immunoSEQ multiplex PCR, yet TCRdb's version contains in-frame clones alone and is incomplete. This sample has 120,000 to 150,000 clones, with roughly 86% found just once. This CDR3 region has 19 residues. Trimming shortened V by 6 bases and J by 4 bases, and 28 bases separated the two germline ends. Germline loops: CDR1 MNHNY, CDR2 SVGAGI (reference sequence). Sequenced sample: PBMCs or T cells enriched from blood (not recorded which). The TCR sequence derives from a woman aged 45-60 years with acute COVID-19. The chain has TRBV6-6 and TRBJ1-3, with D perhaps matching TRBD1 (5 bases). CDR3 sequence (DNA): TGTGCCAGCAGCCGAAGGTGGTCCGCCGACAGCCTCTCGGGAAACACCATATATTTT. Translated, it gives CASSRRWSADSLSGNTIYF.